These 15 T cell receptor delta chains were sequenced from one sample in a study of gamma-delta chains in newborns, infants, children. TCRdb re-called the reads through CATT. The sample contains more than 6,500 delta-chain clones, around 2.2% of which appear only once. The sequencing sample was made of blood. Receptors were obtained from a child who was a newborn, infant or young child, either healthy, febrile or measles-vaccinated (not recorded which).

As for this clone: Being one base from a much bigger clone, this may be a read error. V is TRDV2 and J is TRDJ3; 11 nucleotides match TRDD3. This CDR3 is 21 amino acids long. Looked up from germline, CDR1 is GEAIGNYY and CDR2 is EKD. This CDR3 reads CACDPPLLGDNGSWGTRQMFF. The CDR3 bases are TGTGCCTGTGACCCCCCTCTACTGGGGGATAATGGCTCCTGGGGCACCCGACAGATGTTTTTC.

This clone has ten or more counts. The chain employs TRDV2 and TRDJ2; TRDD3 is a possible D gene (6 bases). Per germline, CDR1 GEAIGNYY and CDR2 EKD. This CDR3 spans 14 amino acids. Trimming took 1 base from V and 1 from J, leaving 6 bases between them. CDR3 region: CACDTGGLTAQLFF. The DNA of the CDR3 is TGTGCCTGTGACACTGGGGGTTTGACAGCACAACTCTTCTTT.

This clone has just a few counts. The protein TCRdb lists belongs to a much larger clone and differs from this DNA's translation at residue 5, which points to a read error; the protein shown is made from the DNA. The chain links TRDV2 to TRDJ2, with TRDD3 matching 7 bases. Trimming at V came to 3 bases and at J to 1 base, leaving 4 bases not matched to a gene. CDR1 is GEAIGNYY, CDR2 EKD, per germline. CDR3 length equals 15 residues. The chain's CDR3 is CACDPLGDLTAQLFF. The CDR3 DNA follows: TGTGCCTGTGACCCCTTGGGGGATTTGACAGCACAACTCTTCTTT.

This clone was detected only a few times. TCRdb records a much larger clone's protein for this DNA, with a difference at residue 10 that likely arises from a read error; the protein given is the translation of the DNA. This chain uses TRDV2 with TRDJ3; 8 bases map to TRDD3. The germline V gene has CDR1 GEAIGNYY and CDR2 EKD. The J segment lost 2 bases and the V segment lost 2 bases, leaving 7 bases of the junction unmatched. This CDR3 comprises 18 residues. The CDR3 protein is CACDSTGGTPWDTRQMFF. The CDR3 nucleotides are TGTGCCTGTGACAGTACTGGGGGTACGCCCTGGGACACCCGACAGATGTTTTTC.

Points on this clone: This DNA's translation and the protein TCRdb lists, from a much larger clone, do not match at residue 11, likely due to a read error; the protein shown is translated from the DNA. The chain uses TRDV2 and TRDJ3, with 8 bases aligning to TRDD3. The CDR3 covers 18 residues. Germline CDR1 and CDR2: GEAIGNYY and EKD. CDR3 in amino acids: CACDTGWGSSRDTRQMFF. The CDR3 nucleotides are TGTGCCTGTGACACGGGCTGGGGGAGCTCCCGGGACACCCGACAGATGTTTTTC.

As concerns this clone: Since a much larger clone is just one base distant, this may be a read error. The V gene is TRDV2, the J gene TRDJ3; 13 nucleotides line up with TRDD3. The CDR3 is 21 amino acids. The germline CDR1 and CDR2 sequences are GEAIGNYY and EKD. CDR3 loop: CACNTLLGDTTSSWDTRQMFF. The CDR3 DNA reads TGTGCCTGTAACACCTTACTGGGGGATACGACAAGCTCCTGGGACACCCGACAGATGTTTTTC.

This clone was seen more than once but under ten times. The TCRdb protein comes from a much larger clone and disagrees with this DNA's translation at residue 13, likely due to a read error; the protein given here is derived from the DNA. V and J are TRDV2 and TRDJ3; the D gene is possibly TRDD3 (5 bases). The CDR3 contains 18 residues. Germline V CDR1 and CDR2: GEAIGNYY, EKD. CDR3 sequence: CACDARGLSSWDARQMFF. Written as DNA, the CDR3 is TGTGCCTGTGACGCCAGGGGCCTGAGCTCCTGGGACGCCCGACAGATGTTTTTC.

This clone is classed as medium-sized (0.01 to 0.1%). A far larger clone is off by one base, so a read error is likely. This sample includes further DNA sequences coding for the same CDR3. The genes are TRDV2 and TRDJ1, with 8 bases fitting TRDD3. Germline trimming cut 2 bases from V and 2 bases from J; bases unmatched to any gene: 3. CDR3 length: 14 residues. Germline V gives CDR1 GEAIGNYY, CDR2 EKD. DNA of the CDR3: TGTGCCTGTGACATACTGGGGGGTACCGATAAACTCATCTTT. Translated: CACDILGGTDKLIF.

This clone was recorded a few times. The protein TCRdb lists belongs to a much larger clone and differs from this DNA's translation at residue 10, which points to a read error; the protein shown is made from the DNA. The chain carries TRDV2 and TRDJ2, with 13 bases identical to TRDD3. The trim removed 2 bases at V and 0 bases at J, leaving 2 bases unmatched. The CDR3 totals 17 residues. Germline-derived CDR1 and CDR2 are GEAIGNYY and EKD. CDR3 amino acids: CACDILGDTTLTAQLFF. The CDR3, as DNA: TGTGCCTGTGACATACTGGGGGATACGACTTTGACAGCACAACTCTTCTTT.

The table lists this clone with a few counts. For this DNA, TCRdb reports the protein of a much larger clone, which diverges at residue 11, most likely from a read error; the protein presented here is translated directly from the DNA. This chain links TRDV2 with TRDJ3, with no clear D. CDR1 is GEAIGNYY, CDR2 EKD, per germline. This CDR3 has 18 residues. In nucleotides, the CDR3 is TGTGCCTGTGACACCGGAGGGGCAAGCTCCCGGGACACCCGACAGATGTTTTTC. It encodes CACDTGGASSRDTRQMFF.

This clone was seen only a few times. The protein given by TCRdb reflects a much larger clone and differs at residue 3 from this DNA's translation, likely from a read error; the protein shown is the DNA's translation. The chain carries TRDV2 and TRDJ2; 9 nucleotides line up with TRDD3. Per germline, CDR1 GEAIGNYY and CDR2 EKD. The CDR3 totals 15 residues. CDR3 nucleotide sequence: TGTGCCCGTGACGTACTGGGGGATTTGACAGCACAACTCTTCTTT. This translates into CARDVLGDLTAQLFF.

A word on this clone: A read error is possible here, since a much larger clone lies one base away. In the same sample, other DNA sequences code for this CDR3. This chain joins TRDV2 and TRDJ2, with 13 positions matching TRDD3. CDR3 length: 18 amino acids. Germline V lookup: CDR1 GEAIGNYY, CDR2 EKD. CDR3 DNA sequence: TGTGCCTGTGACACCATACTGGGGGATACGGCTTTGACAGCACAGCTCTTCTTT. It codes for CACDTILGDTALTAQLFF.

There are a few counts of this clone. A far larger clone is just one base off, so this is likely a read error. The same CDR3 also results from other DNA sequences found in this sample. This chain links TRDV2 with TRDJ3; D is unclear. Germline V gene data show CDR1 as GEAIGNYY and CDR2 as EKD. The CDR3 covers 18 residues. The CDR3 reads CACDARGLSSWDTRQMFF. The DNA of the CDR3 is TGCGCCTGTGACGCCAGGGGCCTGAGCTCCTGGGACACCCGACAGATGTTTTTC.

This clone showed up just a few times. The same CDR3 also results from other DNA sequences found in this sample. The chain is built from TRDV2 and TRDJ3; 11 nucleotides match TRDD3. Germline loops: CDR1 GEAIGNYY, CDR2 EKD. V lost 2 bases, J lost 2 bases, and 4 bases stayed unmatched. The CDR3 extends over 18 amino acids. In DNA, the CDR3 is TGTGCCTGTGACATACTGGGGGATATAACCTGGGACACCCGACAGATGTTTTTC. Translation gives CACDILGDITWDTRQMFF.

This clone is medium-sized within its sample. Since a far larger clone is one base different, this is likely a read error. CDR3 amino acids: CACDTWGTTAQLFF. The CDR3 DNA sequence: TGTGCCTGTGACACCTGGGGGACGACAGCACAACTCTTCTTT. The chain recombines TRDV2 with TRDJ2; TRDD3 agrees at 7 bases. Germline V lookup: CDR1 GEAIGNYY, CDR2 EKD. Trimming at V came to 0 bases and at J to 4 bases, leaving 1 base not matched to a gene. This CDR3 contains 14 residues.